These T cell receptor beta chains were read from a single sample in a study of OX40 agonist ivuxolimab in advanced cancers. Sequencing used immunoSEQ multiplex PCR; TCRdb keeps in-frame clones, though not all of them. The table lists 30,000 to 45,000 clones, 70% to 80% of them singletons, with about 20% in the top ten. Here the sequenced sample was CD4+ or CD8+ T cells sorted from blood, taken in a trial of the OX40 agonist ivuxolimab. All receptors come from an adult with an advanced solid tumor such as melanoma, head and neck, liver or kidney cancer. CDR3s include the opening cysteine and the closing phenylalanine or tryptophan. A D gene is named only where the DNA matches it firmly. The size field is filled for only some rows; it gives once, few, many or a size class.

clone_size	d_call	j_call	v_call	cdr3_nt	cdr3_aa
NA	TRBD1	TRBJ2-7	TRBV4-1	TGCGCCAGCAGCCACCTTGGGAGGACAGGGGGCGGCGAGCAGTACTTC	CASSHLGRTGGGEQYF
NA	TRBD2	TRBJ2-7	TRBV14	TGTGCCAGCAGCCCCCCGGGGGGGAGCGCCTACGAGCAGTACTTC	CASSPPGGSAYEQYF
NA	NA	TRBJ2-7	TRBV9	TGTGCCAGCCCGTTTATGAGACACGCGTTCGCGAGGTTCTACGAGCAGTACTTC	CASPFMRHAFARFYEQYF
NA	TRBD2	TRBJ2-6	TRBV4-2	TGTGCCAGCAGCCAGACCAGCGGGGTGTTGATCCCTGCTGGTGGGGCCAACGTCCTGACTTTC	CASSQTSGVLIPAGGANVLTF
NA	TRBD2	TRBJ2-1	TRBV10-3	TGTGCCATCAGTGACTACGAAACTAGCGGGGGGCCAATGGAGCAGTTCTTC	CAISDYETSGGPMEQFF
NA	NA	TRBJ2-1	TRBV7-6	TGTGCCAGCAGCCTGACAGGGATAGCGGGGCTGTTCTTC	CASSLTGIAGLFF
NA	NA	TRBJ2-7	TRBV13	TGTGCCAGCAGCTTAGGCCACGGGGAATACGAGCAGTACTTC	CASSLGHGEYEQYF
NA	NA	TRBJ2-5	TRBV7-9	TGTGCCAGCAGCTTAGCGCTTTCTGCTAGCTGGGATAAGGCCCAGTACTTC	CASSLALSASWDKAQYF
NA	NA	TRBJ1-1	TRBV6-5	TGTGCCAGCAGTCACGCGGCAGAGGCGGGCACTGAAGCTTTCTTT	CASSHAAEAGTEAFF
NA	NA	TRBJ1-5	TRBV28	TGTGCCAGCAGTCCAACGATGGGGTCTCGGACAGCCCAGCATTTT	CASSPTMGSRTAQHF
NA	TRBD2	TRBJ2-7	TRBV27	TGTGCCAGCAGTCCCCGAGCGGGACGCGGCTACGAGCAGTACTTC	CASSPRAGRGYEQYF
NA	NA	TRBJ2-6	TRBV19	TGTGCCAGTAGTATAGATCTCTCTGGGGCCAACGTCCTGACTTTC	CASSIDLSGANVLTF
NA	TRBD1	TRBJ1-1	TRBV28	TGTGCCAGCAGTATTCTACAGGGGGAGACTGAAGCTTTCTTT	CASSILQGETEAFF
NA	TRBD1	TRBJ2-3	TRBV9	TGTGCCAGCAGCGTAGAAGGCGGTGGGACAGGGCCCACAGATACGCAGTATTTT	CASSVEGGGTGPTDTQYF
NA	NA	TRBJ2-5	TRBV27	TGTGCCAGCAGTTTAAACAGCCGGGGAGAGACCCAGTACTTC	CASSLNSRGETQYF
NA	NA	TRBJ2-3	TRBV19	TGTGCCAGTAGTTACACAGCGGCCACAGATACGCAGTATTTT	CASSYTAATDTQYF
NA	NA	TRBJ2-2	TRBV10-2	TGCGCCAGCAGTGGGGGTTTGTCTTTGGCCGGGGAGCTGTTTTTT	CASSGGLSLAGELFF
NA	TRBD2	TRBJ2-3	TRBV5-6	TGTGCCAGCAGCTACGGACTAGGCACAGATACGCAGTATTTT	CASSYGLGTDTQYF
NA	TRBD2	TRBJ2-3	TRBV7-8	TGTGCCAGCAGCTCCGTGGGGCTAGCGGACACAGATACGCAGTATTTT	CASSSVGLADTDTQYF
medium-sized	NA	TRBJ1-1	TRBV2	TGTGCCAGCACCTCCCCCGAACCGGGACATCCTGAAGCTTTCTTT	CASTSPEPGHPEAFF